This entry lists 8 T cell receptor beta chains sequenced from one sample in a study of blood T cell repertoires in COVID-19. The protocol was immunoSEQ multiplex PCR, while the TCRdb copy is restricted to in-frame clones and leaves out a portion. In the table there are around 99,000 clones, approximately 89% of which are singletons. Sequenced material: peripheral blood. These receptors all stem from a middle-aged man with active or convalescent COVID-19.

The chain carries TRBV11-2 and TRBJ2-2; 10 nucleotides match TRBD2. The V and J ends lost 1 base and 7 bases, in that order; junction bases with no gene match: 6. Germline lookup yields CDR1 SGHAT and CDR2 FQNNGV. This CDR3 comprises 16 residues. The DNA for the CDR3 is TGTGCCAGCAGCTTAGTACTAGCGGGAATGTTCGGGGAGCTGTTTTTT. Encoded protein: CASSLVLAGMFGELFF.

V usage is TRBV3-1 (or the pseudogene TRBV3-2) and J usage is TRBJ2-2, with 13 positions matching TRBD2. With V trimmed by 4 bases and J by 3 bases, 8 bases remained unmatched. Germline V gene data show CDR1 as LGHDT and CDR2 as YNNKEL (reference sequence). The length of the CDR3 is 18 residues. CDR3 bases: TGTGCCAGCAGCCGCTTACTAGCGGGAGGGGTGGACACCGGGGAGCTGTTTTTT. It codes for CASSRLLAGGVDTGELFF.

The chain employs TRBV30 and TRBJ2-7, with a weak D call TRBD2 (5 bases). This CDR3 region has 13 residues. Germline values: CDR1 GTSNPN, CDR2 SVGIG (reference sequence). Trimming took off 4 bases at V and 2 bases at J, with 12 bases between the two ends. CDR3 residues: CAWTRGLPYEQYF. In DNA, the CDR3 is TGTGCCTGGACCCGAGGACTTCCCTACGAGCAGTACTTC.

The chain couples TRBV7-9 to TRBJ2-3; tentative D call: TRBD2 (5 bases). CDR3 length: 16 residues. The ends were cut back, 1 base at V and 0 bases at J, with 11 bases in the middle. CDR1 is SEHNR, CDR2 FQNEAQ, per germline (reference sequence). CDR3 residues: CASSLVSGSSTDTQYF. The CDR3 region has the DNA TGTGCCAGCAGCTTAGTAAGCGGATCTAGCACAGATACGCAGTATTTT.

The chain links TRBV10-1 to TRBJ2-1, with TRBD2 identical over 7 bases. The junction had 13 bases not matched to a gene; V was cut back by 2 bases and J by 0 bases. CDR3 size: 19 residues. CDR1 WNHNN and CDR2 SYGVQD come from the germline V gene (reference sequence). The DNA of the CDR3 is TGCGCCAGCAGTGAGGGTAGCGGGCAAGTGGGGGACTCCTACAATGAGCAGTTCTTC. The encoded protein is CASSEGSGQVGDSYNEQFF.

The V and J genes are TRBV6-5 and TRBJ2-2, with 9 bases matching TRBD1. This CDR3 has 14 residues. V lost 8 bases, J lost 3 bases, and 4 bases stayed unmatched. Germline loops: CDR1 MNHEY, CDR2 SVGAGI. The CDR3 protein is CASGRDRDTGELFF. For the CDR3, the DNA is TGTGCCAGCGGACGGGACAGGGACACCGGGGAGCTGTTTTTT.

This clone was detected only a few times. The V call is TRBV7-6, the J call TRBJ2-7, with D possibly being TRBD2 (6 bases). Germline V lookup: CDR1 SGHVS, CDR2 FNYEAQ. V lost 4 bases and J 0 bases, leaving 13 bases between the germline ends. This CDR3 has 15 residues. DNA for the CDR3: TGTGCCAGCAGCTCAGGAGGGACTTACTCCTACGAGCAGTACTTC. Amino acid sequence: CASSSGGTYSYEQYF.

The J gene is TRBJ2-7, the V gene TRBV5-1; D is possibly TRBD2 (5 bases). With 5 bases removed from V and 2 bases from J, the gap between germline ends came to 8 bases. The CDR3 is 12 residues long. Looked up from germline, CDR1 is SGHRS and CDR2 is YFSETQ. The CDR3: CASSEGAYEQYF. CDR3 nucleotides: TGCGCCAGCAGTGAGGGAGCCTACGAGCAGTACTTC.